This TCR beta chain was recorded in a study of blood T cell repertoires in COVID-19. About the study: T cells, B-cell-depleted T cells, or PBMCs supplied cDNA or gDNA.

This clone was found once. This same CDR3 is encoded by further DNA sequences in the sample. Here immunoSEQ multiplex PCR was the method, and the copy in TCRdb shows in-frame clones only, minus some. The sample shows 100,000 to 150,000 clones, roughly 80% of them seen only once. V lost 0 bases and J lost 1; bases outside the gene matches: 3. The CDR3 contains 16 residues. Germline CDR1 LNHNV, CDR2 YYDKDF (reference sequence). The TCR sequence derives from a man aged 45-65 years with acute or convalescent COVID-19. J is TRBJ2-3 and V is TRBV15; TRBD2 matches at 8 bases. The sequenced sample was peripheral blood. CDR3 sequence: CATSREGAGGTDTQYF. CDR3 DNA sequence: TGTGCCACCAGCAGAGAGGGAGCGGGAGGCACAGATACGCAGTATTTT.